This T cell receptor beta chain stems from a study of blood T cell repertoires in COVID-19. Trimming left V 2 bases short and J 5 bases short, with 16 bases between. Germline CDR1 reads LGHDT; CDR2 reads YNNKEL (reference sequence). The length of the CDR3 is 16 residues. The repertoire was sequenced with immunoSEQ multiplex PCR; TCRdb's copy has only in-frame clones and lacks some. Among 70,000 or so clones listed, under 85% were seen once. This clone turned up a few times. This clonotype was obtained from a man in his 60s with acute or convalescent COVID-19. V and J are TRBV3-1 (or the pseudogene TRBV3-2) and TRBJ2-1; D is unresolved. Sequenced material: peripheral blood. CDR3 nucleotides: TGTGCCAGCAGCCAAACGTCGTCTCCCCCAGACAATGAGCAGTTCTTC. Amino acid sequence: CASSQTSSPPDNEQFF.